Each of the 26 T cell receptor beta chains below was sequenced from the same sample in a study of T cell repertoires in cytomegalovirus infection. TCRdb re-called the reads through MiXCR, storing one row per CDR3 protein. Among about 400,000 distinct CDR3 sequences listed, 18% were seen once. Sample: PBMCs. These receptors came from a human donor in good health (CMV status not recorded). Some clones in this sample may be carry-over from other donors' samples.

The DNA of the CDR3 is TGTGCCAGCAGTGACCCCGCAGGGGATCAGCCCCAGCATTTT. Translation: CASSDPAGDQPQHF. The chain uses TRBV6-6 and TRBJ1-5; a weak D match, TRBD1 (6 bases). The CDR3 has 14 amino acids. From germline, CDR1 is MNHNY and CDR2 SVGAGI (reference sequence). V was clipped by 5 bases and J by 5 bases, with 13 bases between them.

The V gene is TRBV11-2, the J gene TRBJ1-6, with 8 bases that match TRBD1. The CDR3 is made up of 17 amino acids. From germline, CDR1 is SGHAT and CDR2 FQNNGV. V was clipped by 5 bases and J by 7 bases; unmatched bases: 13. The CDR3 reads CASSPSFRGRENSPLHF. CDR3 DNA: TGTGCCAGCAGCCCCTCCTTCAGGGGGCGCGAGAATTCACCCCTCCACTTT. Together with reference TRBV11-2 and TRBJ1-6, the CDR3 gives the full variable domain: EAGVAQSPRYKIIEKRQSVAFWCNPISGHATLYWYQQILGQGPKLLIQFQNNGVVDDSQLPKDRFSAERLKGVDSTLKIQPAKLEDSAVYLCASSPSFRGRENSPLHFGNGTRLTVT.

The CDR3 is CATSRGVSGRWIADTQYF. DNA of the CDR3: TGTGCCACCAGCCGGGGGGTTAGCGGGAGGTGGATTGCAGATACGCAGTATTTT. The J gene is TRBJ2-3, the V gene TRBV15; 10 bases are a match to TRBD2. Germline CDR1 reads LNHNV; CDR2 reads YYDKDF (reference sequence). Losses at the gene ends were 5 bases for V and 4 bases for J; bases not matched to a gene: 15. CDR3 size: 18 residues. Together with reference TRBV15 and TRBJ2-3, the CDR3 gives the full variable domain: DAMVIQNPRYQVTQFGKPVTLSCSQTLNHNVMYWYQQKSSQAPKLLFHYYDKDFNNEADTPDNFQSRRPNTSFCFLDIRSPGLGDTAMYLCATSRGVSGRWIADTQYFGPGTRLTVL.

This clonotype showed up many times. The chain couples TRBV12-3 or TRBV12-4 to TRBJ2-5; 11 nucleotides line up with TRBD2. The junction had 6 bases not matched to a gene; V was cut back by 8 bases and J by 4 bases. The CDR3 sequence is 14 residues long. The CDR3 region has the DNA TGTGCCAGCCTACCTAGCGGGGGGAGAGAGACCCAGTACTTC. Protein product: CASLPSGGRETQYF.

Concerning this clonotype: An end of the junction does not agree with germline; a read error may underlie this. The chain combines TRBV9 with TRBJ2-4; possible D gene TRBD2, 7 bases. Germline V gene lookup returns CDR1 SGDLS and CDR2 YYNGEE. The length of the CDR3 is 14 residues. The CDR3 nucleotides are TGTGCCTGCAGTTCAGAAAGGGGGGGTAGCATTCAGTACTTC. Amino acids: CACSSERGGSIQYF. The full variable domain, in which reference TRBV9 and TRBJ2-4 provide the parts outside the CDR3, is DSGVTQTPKHLITATGQRVTLRCSPRSGDLSVYWYQQSLDQGLQFLIQYYNGEERAKGNILERFSAQQFPDLHSELNLSSLELGDSALYFCACSSERGGSIQYFGAGTRLSVL.

This clonotype was counted many times. J is TRBJ1-5 and V is TRBV19; D is uncertain. The CDR3 loop spans 17 amino acids. Germline V CDR1 and CDR2: LNHDA, SQIVND (reference sequence). Deletions cut 5 bases from V and 2 bases from J, with 19 bases between. The CDR3 DNA reads as TGTGCCAGTAGTTCTAGACGAGGCCCTGGGGGCAATCAGCCCCAGCATTTT. It codes for CASSSRRGPGGNQPQHF.

In its sample, this clonotype was seen a few times. The chain couples TRBV15 to TRBJ2-7; TRBD1 agrees at 10 bases. Germline CDR1 LNHNV, CDR2 YYDKDF (reference sequence). The V and J ends lost 5 bases and 6 bases, in that order; junction bases with no gene match: 16. This CDR3 is 17 amino acids long. Here the CDR3 reads CATSGLTGGPPGGEQYF. Here the CDR3 DNA reads TGTGCCACCAGCGGATTGACAGGGGGCCCTCCTGGGGGCGAGCAGTACTTC.

This clonotype has more than one count but fewer than ten. This chain uses TRBV12-3 or TRBV12-4 with TRBJ2-1; 14 bases are shared with TRBD2. Unmatched junction bases numbered 7, after V lost 6 bases and J lost 9 bases. The CDR3 runs 15 residues. CDR3 in amino acids: CASSSGLAGDREQFF. Written as DNA, the CDR3 is TGTGCCAGCAGCTCGGGACTAGCGGGAGATCGTGAGCAGTTCTTC.

This clonotype has more than one count but fewer than ten. This chain connects TRBV4-2 to TRBJ1-3; D is ambiguous. Germline CDR1 and CDR2: LGHNA and YNFKEQ. CDR3 length equals 14 residues. The V and J ends lost 4 bases and 1 base respectively, with 8 bases between them. The CDR3 sequence is CASSRAASGNTIYF. The CDR3 DNA is TGTGCCAGCAGCCGGGCGGCATCTGGAAACACCATATATTTT.

This clonotype was picked up a small number of times. The chain employs TRBV29-1 and TRBJ2-2, with D perhaps matching TRBD1 (6 bases). The ends were cut back, 4 bases at V and 2 bases at J, with 11 bases in the middle. The CDR3 is made up of 14 amino acids. Germline CDR1 reads SQVTM; CDR2 reads ANQGSEA. The CDR3 protein is CSVGSQGNTGELFF. DNA of the CDR3: TGCAGCGTTGGATCACAGGGTAACACCGGGGAGCTGTTTTTT.

The V and J genes are TRBV19 and TRBJ1-2; D is perhaps TRBD1 (6 bases). Germline V CDR1 and CDR2: LNHDA, SQIVND (reference sequence). The V end lost 3 bases, the J end lost 8 bases, and 13 bases lay between the germline ends. The CDR3 contains 13 residues. CDR3 in DNA: TGTGCCAGTAGTATTCGGGGGGCCCGCGGCTACACCTTC. Translating it yields CASSIRGARGYTF.

CDR3 amino acids: CASIQGAMTTEAFF. The CDR3 bases are TGTGCCAGCATACAGGGGGCGATGACCACTGAAGCTTTCTTT. The V call is TRBV6-6, the J call TRBJ1-1, with TRBD1 matching 9 bases. The germline V gene encodes CDR1 MNHNY and CDR2 SVGAGI (reference sequence). The CDR3 runs 14 residues. V was pared by 7 bases and J by 4 bases, with 7 bases of the junction left unmatched.

The genes are TRBV20-1 and TRBJ2-7; perhaps TRBD2 as D (5 bases). The ends were cut back, 6 bases at V and 7 bases at J, with 13 bases in the middle. The CDR3 runs 11 residues. Germline CDR1 is DFQATT and CDR2 is SNEGSKA (reference sequence). DNA of the CDR3: TGCAGTGCAAACCAGCGGCATGAGCAGTACTTC. Protein: CSANQRHEQYF.

This rearrangement joins TRBV7-8 to TRBJ2-5, with 8 bases lining up with TRBD2. The ends lost 6 bases at V and 4 bases at J; junction bases unmatched: 13. Germline V gene sequence: CDR1 SGHVS, CDR2 FQNEAQ. The CDR3 totals 16 residues. Written as DNA, the CDR3 is TGTGCCAGCAGACCCCCCCTAGCGGGTTTGGGAGAGACCCAGTACTTC. Protein: CASRPPLAGLGETQYF.

The chain carries TRBV6-1 and TRBJ1-1; no definite D call. CDR1 MNHNS and CDR2 SASEGT come from the germline V gene. The CDR3 loop spans 13 amino acids. Trimming shortened V by 6 bases and J by 0 bases, and 8 bases separated the two germline ends. CDR3 coding DNA: TGTGCCAGCAGGGCGACACTGAACACTGAAGCTTTCTTT. It codes for CASRATLNTEAFF.

This clonotype occurred a few times. This chain joins TRBV20-1 and TRBJ2-7, with 7 bases fitting TRBD2. The V gene end was trimmed by 2 bases and the J gene end by 6 bases; junction bases not matched to a gene: 10. Germline assignment: CDR1 DFQATT and CDR2 SNEGSKA (reference sequence). The CDR3 extends over 14 amino acids. The CDR3 sequence is CSARRGRADGEQYF. The CDR3 nucleotides are TGCAGTGCTAGACGAGGGAGGGCCGACGGCGAGCAGTACTTC.

This clonotype was seen at least ten times. The chain employs TRBV7-2 and TRBJ2-5; no clear D. Between the trimmed V and J ends, which lost 5 bases and 5 bases, there was a span of 18 bases. CDR3 length: 15 residues. The germline V gene encodes CDR1 SGHTA and CDR2 FQGNSA. The CDR3 loop is CASSPPWLYRETQYF. The CDR3 DNA is TGTGCCAGCAGCCCCCCGTGGCTGTATAGGGAGACCCAGTACTTC.

This clonotype was counted ten times or more. V gene TRBV7-2 combines with J gene TRBJ1-6; 7 bases agree with TRBD1. V was pared by 1 base and J by 4 bases, with 1 base of the junction left unmatched. The CDR3 runs to 15 residues. The germline V gene has CDR1 SGHTA and CDR2 FQGNSA. The DNA of the CDR3 is TGTGCCAGCAGCTTAGGGGGACAGTATAATTCACCCCTCCACTTT. Translation gives CASSLGGQYNSPLHF.

This clonotype has at least ten counts. V and J are TRBV7-9 and TRBJ2-2; perhaps TRBD2 as D (7 bases). The germline V and J ends were trimmed by 4 bases and 6 bases, with 12 bases remaining between them. Germline loops: CDR1 SEHNR, CDR2 FQNEAQ (reference sequence). This CDR3 spans 14 amino acids. The CDR3 sequence: CASSSVGGPGELFF. As DNA, the CDR3 is TGTGCCAGCAGCTCCGTCGGGGGGCCCGGGGAGCTGTTTTTT.

Many counts were recorded for this clonotype. The chain combines TRBV11-2 with TRBJ2-1, with TRBD2 matching 7 bases. The junction had 12 bases not matched to a gene; V was cut back by 5 bases and J by 2 bases. The CDR3 loop spans 17 amino acids. Germline V gene lookup returns CDR1 SGHAT and CDR2 FQNNGV. CDR3 sequence: CASSLNRLAYTYNEQFF. The CDR3 region has the DNA TGTGCCAGCAGCCTAAATCGACTAGCCTACACCTACAATGAGCAGTTCTTC.

In its sample, this clonotype was seen many times. CDR3 residues: CASSLALCAEAYEQYF. The DNA of the CDR3 is TGTGCCAGCAGCTTAGCCCTTTGTGCGGAAGCCTACGAGCAGTACTTC. This chain uses TRBV7-4 with TRBJ2-7; D gene ambiguous. Trimming left V 0 bases short and J 2 bases short, with 14 bases between. The V gene's germline CDR1 is SGHVT and CDR2 SQSDAQ. The CDR3 extends over 16 amino acids.

There are a few counts of this clonotype. The chain recombines TRBV20-1 with TRBJ2-3, with D possibly being TRBD1 (6 bases). The V end was cut by 5 bases, the J end by 6 bases, with 24 bases between. The CDR3 has 16 residues. CDR1 DFQATT and CDR2 SNEGSKA come from the germline V gene (reference sequence). CDR3 sequence (DNA): TGCAGTGCTTTGGAAGTAGGGACACCTTATACTGATACGCAGTATTTT. Residues: CSALEVGTPYTDTQYF.

This clonotype has only a few counts. This chain links TRBV6-2 or TRBV6-3 with TRBJ2-3; D unresolved. Germline lookup yields CDR1 MNHEY and CDR2 SVGEGT. There are 14 residues in the CDR3. Trimming removed 6 bases from V and 6 bases from J, with 16 bases in between. The CDR3 DNA is TGTGCCAGCAGGGACGGCGCATTCACGGATACGCAGTATTTT. This sequence encodes CASRDGAFTDTQYF.

V usage is TRBV5-4 and J usage is TRBJ2-3; D may be TRBD2 (6 bases). The CDR3 consists of 15 residues. CDR1 and CDR2 from the germline V gene are SGHNT and YYREEE (reference sequence). Trimming left V 5 bases short and J 2 bases short, with 15 bases between. CDR3 sequence (DNA): TGTGCCAGCAGACGGGGGACGTACAACACAGATACGCAGTATTTT. It translates to CASRRGTYNTDTQYF. Full variable domain (outside the CDR3, taken from reference TRBV5-4 and TRBJ2-3): ETGVTQSPTHLIKTRGQQVTLRCSSQSGHNTVSWYQQALGQGPQFIFQYYREEENGRGNFPPRFSGLQFPNYSSELNVNALELDDSALYLCASRRGTYNTDTQYFGPGTRLTVL.

This clonotype was seen repeatedly, ten times or more. Written as DNA, the CDR3 is TGTGCCAGCAGCTTGTTGGGGGGAGGTGAGCAGTTCTTC. Translated: CASSLLGGGEQFF. V is TRBV7-2 and J is TRBJ2-1; perhaps TRBD2 as D (6 bases). CDR1 is SGHTA and CDR2 is FQGNSA in the germline V gene. V lost 3 bases and J lost 9, with 12 bases in between. This CDR3 is 13 amino acids long.

This clonotype was observed a few times. The J gene is TRBJ2-2, the V gene TRBV7-6; 7 positions match TRBD1. Germline V CDR1 and CDR2: SGHVS, FNYEAQ. The V segment lost 4 bases and the J segment 1 base; nucleotides outside the gene matches: 12. This CDR3 is 18 amino acids long. The chain's CDR3 is CASSSLGGTRGNTGELFF. Here the CDR3 DNA reads TGTGCCAGCAGCTCCTTAGGGGGCACTCGGGGGAACACCGGGGAGCTGTTTTTT.